This TCR beta chain was obtained from a study of CD8 T cells in ankylosing spondylitis. This clonotype was counted at least ten times. Its antigen is still unknown. TCRdb recomputed calls from the 5' RACE reads with MiXCR, one row per CDR3 protein. The table lists tens of thousands of distinct CDR3 sequences, roughly 2.5% of them singletons. The ends were cut back, 4 bases at V and 2 bases at J, with 18 bases in the middle. The germline gives CDR1 SGDLS, CDR2 YYNGEE. This CDR3 contains 17 residues. General study findings and limits: Relatively scarce in peripheral blood, disease-linked clones were CD8+.

J is TRBJ2-2 and V is TRBV9, with D possibly being TRBD2 (6 bases). Sequenced sample: blood, either unsorted or a sorted T cell fraction (not recorded which). This receptor was identified in a female donor with ankylosing spondylitis or in good health (not recorded which). CDR3 sequence (DNA): TGTGCCAGCAGCCCCCGTGCCGGCGGGATTAACACCGGGGAGCTGTTTTTT. Protein product: CASSPRAGGINTGELFF. Full variable domain (rest looked up from reference TRBV9 and TRBJ2-2): DSGVTQTPKHLITATGQRVTLRCSPRSGDLSVYWYQQSLDQGLQFLIQYYNGEERAKGNILERFSAQQFPDLHSELNLSSLELGDSALYFCASSPRAGGINTGELFFGEGSRLTVL.